The clone carrying this TCR beta chain was counted at least ten times. These data come from a study of blood T cell repertoires in COVID-19. Whole-study context: Sites across the United States, Italy and Spain contributed samples from acute and convalescent COVID-19. From T cells, B-cell-depleted T cells, or PBMCs came the material, which was cDNA or gDNA.

As processed by the authors: Cell counts per sample came from amplifying reference gene primers. The repertoire was sequenced with immunoSEQ multiplex PCR; TCRdb's copy has only in-frame clones and lacks some. V, J and clone size reflect that table, while D and trimming were determined from the DNA. Of under 55,000 clones listed, around 80% are singletons. CDR1 and CDR2 (germline): SGHNT, YYREEE (reference sequence). The J segment lost 0 bases and the V segment lost 5 bases, leaving 5 bases of the junction unmatched. The CDR3 totals 15 residues. This clonotype was sampled from a man between 65 and 85 years old with acute or convalescent COVID-19. The chain uses TRBV5-4 and TRBJ2-3; 8 bases agree with TRBD1. Sequencing was carried out using peripheral blood. The CDR3 bases are TGTGCCAGCAGGCCCGGACAGGGTAGCACAGATACGCAGTATTTT. Translated: CASRPGQGSTDTQYF.